This TCR beta chain was profiled in a study of long-term antiretroviral therapy in people with HIV (dated by TCRdb to between 2022 and 2023). About the investigation overall: The earliest samples were collected about a decade before the 2015 WHO recommendation for immediate ART, when ART was typically delayed until CD4 counts fell. From some 27 adults with confirmed HIV infection, the cohort provided 150 to 200 cryopreserved PBMC samples, gathered serially across a mean of around 6 years (range 1-12). No cross-contamination during QIAcube processing was seen in test extractions of a monoclonal T-cell line run alongside 33 polyclonal samples. About 35% of the 30 participants with HIV were female. This retrospective serial study examined whether starting ART and sustained HIV suppression were associated with changes in the composition and diversity of the TRB repertoire in peripheral blood. Results the study describes overall, beyond this receptor: The samples span the years 2004 to 2017, and the ART regimens used at that time may not be as effective as current regimens. Inferences about post-ART repertoire changes are limited because no data were available on ART adherence, viral resistance or therapy changes. Starting ART was linked to a significant rise in TRB diversity, yet even after long-term ART the diversity remained significantly lower than in transplant donor controls. The repertoire was dominated across all time points by expanded TRB clones identified before ART initiation, although this dominance was seen to fluctuate and to decrease in many PLHIV after ART. Unsorted PBMC were profiled instead of sorted CD4+ and CD8+ T cells because pre-ART samples had limited cell numbers. Narrower CDR3 length ranges were observed in HIV repertoires than in controls, and an antigen-experienced repertoire with only a slight naive shift after ART was suggested by the network structure. Owing to limited PBMC availability, only the TCR beta chain was sequenced, without alpha chain pairing.

To be included, a participant needed at least one PBMC sample from before ART initiation plus at least two post-ART samples. Every participant with HIV received treatment in the United States of America. Before DNA extraction, cryopreserved samples of about 1-11 million PBMC were thawed and then washed. At the time of the earliest PBMC sample for each participant with HIV, ages ranged from about 20 to 54 years. PBMC samples were contributed by each participant from 1-4 timepoints before ART initiation and 2-8 timepoints after ART initiation, with a median of 7 samples. For every participant, serial HIV viral load, CD4+ T-cell count, ART history and demographic data were obtained. Genomic DNA was extracted from unsorted PBMC with a Qiagen kit on a QIAcube, processed in batches of 12 samples. To note about this clone: The antigen it binds to is not known. Base qualities are not at hand, and no much larger clone is one base apart.

Sequencing of the TRB variable region was done with the immunoSEQ hsTCRB v3.0 assay at survey level resolution. The targeted TRB sequencing depth was about 35,000-55,000 T-cell genomes per sample. An Illumina MiSeq with a v3 150-cycle kit was used to sequence the pooled TRB libraries. The paper's data handling went like this. Repertoire analysis ran in R within a reproducible Nextflow workflow covering QC, data transformation and analysis. LymphoSeq2, an R package for AIRR-Seq data exploration, was used to implement custom analyses. A few samples yielding fewer than 5000 total TRB sequences were excluded, leaving 188 analyzed HIV repertoires. Among the 190 or so HIV repertoires that were kept, 59 were collected before ART initiation and roughly 130 were collected after ART initiation. Repertoires were downsampled to 5000 TRB nucleotide sequences, with summary statistics averaged over 100 downsampling iterations. TRB sequences were retained for analysis only if CDR3 regions of at least seven amino acids were present. A Shannon entropy-derived clonality score and the Gini coefficient were used to measure diversity. In the repertoire networks, any two of the top 5000 CDR3 amino acid sequences were connected whenever the two sequences differed by an edit distance of one. GLIPH2 predicted antigen specificity groups and MHC restriction for TRB CDR3 amino acid sequences. Known CMV, EBV, HIV or tissue antigen associations were flagged by matching CDR3 amino acid sequences against VDJdb and McPAS-TCR. Pre-ART, post-ART and control groups were compared with Wilcoxon signed-rank tests and Holm-Bonferroni correction. In TCRdb, the immuneACCESS table is reduced to in-frame sequences with V and J assigned. These tables do not hold every clone; where another copy was compared, an unresolved V gene accounts for under half, and the others remain unexplained. The V and J calls and the clone size are those of that table, but D and trimming were determined from the DNA. The sample yields about 25,000 clones; roughly four fifths were counted once. The ten largest clones add up to around 13% of the sample.

Source: unsorted PBMCs, taken 2.9 years after starting antiretroviral therapy. This clonotype originated in a man between 45 and 60 years old with HIV.

The CDR3: CASTPGLAKNIQYF. The DNA sequence follows: TGCGCCAGCACACCAGGCCTGGCCAAAAACATTCAGTACTTC. This chain joins TRBV10-2 to TRBJ2-4; no D gene call is confident. The CDR3, from cysteine to phenylalanine, totals 14 residues. Solely the CDR3 DNA is kept, with 42 bases framed from the first base. V lost 7 bases and J lost 1 base; the stretch between them is 11 bases long. In the germline V gene, CDR1 corresponds to WSHSY and CDR2 to SAAADI.